Each of the 3 T cell receptor beta chains below was sequenced from the same sample in a study of T cell clonotyping in hematopoietic cell transplantation. The protocol was immunoSEQ multiplex PCR, while the TCRdb copy is restricted to in-frame clones and leaves out a portion. The sample records about 36,000 clones, 80% to 90% being singletons. The source material was peripheral blood mononuclear cells. These receptors all stem from a woman aged 40 to 50 in good health. Some clones in this sample may be carry-over from other donors' samples.

This chain joins TRBV10-3 and TRBJ1-3, with D possibly matching TRBD1 (5 bases). The germline V gene encodes CDR1 ENHRY and CDR2 SYGVKD. Trimming stripped 10 bases from V and 0 bases from J, with 10 bases between. CDR3 length equals 13 residues. This CDR3 is CATGGDSGNTIYF. CDR3 DNA sequence: TGTGCCACCGGAGGGGACTCTGGAAACACCATATATTTT.

The chain recombines TRBV6-5 with TRBJ1-2; possible D gene TRBD1, 6 bases. Looked up from germline, CDR1 is MNHEY and CDR2 is SVGAGI. This CDR3 has 12 residues. V lost 6 bases and J lost 10, with 15 bases in between. Here the CDR3 reads CASRRNRETYTF. The DNA for the CDR3 is TGTGCCAGCAGGCGAAACAGGGAAACCTACACCTTC.

The CDR3 region has the DNA TGCGCCAGCAGCTTCTGGGCCCTTAGAGATCCTCGGCCCCAGCATTTT. Translated, it gives CASSFWALRDPRPQHF. The V gene is TRBV5-1, the J gene TRBJ1-5, with D uncertain. Trimming shortened V by 2 bases and J by 9 bases, and 21 bases separated the two germline ends. The CDR3 loop spans 16 amino acids. Germline V CDR1 and CDR2: SGHRS, YFSETQ.